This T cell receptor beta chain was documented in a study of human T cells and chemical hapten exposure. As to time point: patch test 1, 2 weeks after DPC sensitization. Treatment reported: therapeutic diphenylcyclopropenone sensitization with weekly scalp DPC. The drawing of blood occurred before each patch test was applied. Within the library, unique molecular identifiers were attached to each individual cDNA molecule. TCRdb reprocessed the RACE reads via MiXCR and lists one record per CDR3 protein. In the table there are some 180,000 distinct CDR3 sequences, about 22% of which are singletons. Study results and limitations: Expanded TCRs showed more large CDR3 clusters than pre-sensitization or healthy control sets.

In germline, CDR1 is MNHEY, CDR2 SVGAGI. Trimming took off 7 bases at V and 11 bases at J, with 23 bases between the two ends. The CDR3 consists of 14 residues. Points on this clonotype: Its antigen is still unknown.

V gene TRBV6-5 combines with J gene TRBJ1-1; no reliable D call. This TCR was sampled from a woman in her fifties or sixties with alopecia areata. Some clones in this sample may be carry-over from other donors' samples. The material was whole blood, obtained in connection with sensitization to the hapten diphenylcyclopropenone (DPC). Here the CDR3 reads CASNQRTSSSSAFF. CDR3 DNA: TGTGCCAGCAATCAGAGGACCTCATCCTCGTCGGCTTTCTTT.